The clone carrying this T cell receptor (beta chain) showed up just a few times. Its antigen remains unidentified. This specimen belongs to a study of beta chain features in type 1 diabetes. Notes on the study in general: When cDNA is sequenced, cells with high TCR expression could be over-represented. Among patients with Type 1 diabetes, TCRB CDR3s were moderately but significantly shorter in every one of the four CD4+ subsets.

After removal of 7 bases from V and 2 bases from J, the junction contained 9 bases not matched to a gene. Per the germline V gene, CDR1 is SQVTM and CDR2 is ANQGSEA. There are 15 residues in the CDR3. CD45RO/CCR7/CD25/CD127/CD95/CD27 staining was used to isolate CD4+ naive, central memory, regulatory and stem cell-like memory cells by sorting. cDNA synthesis used the whole RNA isolate, giving expressed TCRB sequences. An average approximately 4 million reads came from naive, central memory and regulatory T cell samples. Libraries were prepared by immunoSEQ multiplex PCR; TCRdb keeps only in-frame clonotypes and omits some of them. The sample contains about 320,000 clones, about 15% of which appear only once.

The TCR was taken from a man younger than 40 in good health. Sample: central memory CD4+ T cells from blood. This chain links TRBV29-1 with TRBJ2-1; 9 positions match TRBD1. The CDR3 coding sequence is TGCAGCGCTGGAAAGGGACAGGGCCCCTACAATGAGCAGTTCTTC. Protein sequence: CSAGKGQGPYNEQFF.